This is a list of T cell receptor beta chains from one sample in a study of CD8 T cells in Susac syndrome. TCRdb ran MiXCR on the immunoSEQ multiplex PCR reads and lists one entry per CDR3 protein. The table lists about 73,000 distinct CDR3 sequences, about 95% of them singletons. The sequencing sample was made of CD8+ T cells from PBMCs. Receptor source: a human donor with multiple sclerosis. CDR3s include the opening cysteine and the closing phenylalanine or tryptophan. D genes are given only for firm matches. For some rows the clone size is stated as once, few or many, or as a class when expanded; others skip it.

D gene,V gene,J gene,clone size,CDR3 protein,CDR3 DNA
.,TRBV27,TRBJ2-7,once,CASSLRGQYF,TGTGCCAGCAGTTTAAGGGGGCAGTACTTC
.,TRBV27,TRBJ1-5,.,CASSIGVSNQPQHF,TGTGCCAGCAGTATAGGGGTAAGCAATCAGCCCCAGCATTTT
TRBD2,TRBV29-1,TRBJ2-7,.,CSGAGDPLGSYEQYF,TGCAGCGGCGCGGGGGACCCTCTTGGCTCCTACGAGCAGTACTTC
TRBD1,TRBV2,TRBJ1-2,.,CASSFDRAVGYGYTF,TGTGCCAGCAGTTTTGACAGGGCCGTTGGCTATGGCTACACCTTC
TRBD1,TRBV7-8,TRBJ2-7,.,CASSSQALTGYEQYF,TGTGCCAGCAGCTCCCAAGCGCTGACAGGGTACGAGCAGTACTTC
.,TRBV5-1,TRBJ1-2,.,CASSSVGQAGGYTF,TGCGCCAGCAGCTCAGTGGGTCAGGCGGGCGGCTACACCTTC
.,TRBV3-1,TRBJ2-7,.,CASSQEDMESYEQYF,TGTGCCAGCAGCCAAGAGGATATGGAGTCCTACGAGCAGTACTTC
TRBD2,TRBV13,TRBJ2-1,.,CASSLGVGGLAGNEQFF,TGTGCCAGCAGCTTAGGCGTAGGGGGACTAGCGGGCAATGAGCAGTTCTTC
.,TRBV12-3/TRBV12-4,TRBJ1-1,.,CASSLVQDLNTEAFF,TGTGCCAGCAGTTTAGTGCAGGACCTGAACACTGAAGCTTTCTTT
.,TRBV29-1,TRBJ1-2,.,CSVLSGGWYGYTF,TGCAGCGTTCTTTCGGGGGGCTGGTATGGCTACACCTTC
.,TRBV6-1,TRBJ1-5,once,CASSEAGAGVPNQPQHF,TGTGCCAGCAGTGAAGCCGGGGCAGGGGTCCCCAATCAGCCCCAGCATTTT
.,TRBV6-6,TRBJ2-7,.,CASSYGVGTYEQYF,TGTGCCAGCAGTTATGGGGTCGGTACCTACGAGCAGTACTTC
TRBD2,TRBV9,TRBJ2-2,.,CASSGSSREGHRTGELFF,TGTGCCAGCAGCGGTAGCTCGCGGGAGGGCCATCGAACCGGGGAGCTGTTTTTT
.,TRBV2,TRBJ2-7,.,CASSEGRVPPYEQYF,TGTGCCAGCAGTGAAGGAAGGGTACCTCCCTACGAGCAGTACTTC
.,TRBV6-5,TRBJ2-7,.,CATTTSSYEQYF,TGTGCCACCACAACGAGCTCCTACGAGCAGTACTTC
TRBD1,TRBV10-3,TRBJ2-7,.,CAIGTGSYEQYF,TGTGCCATCGGGACAGGGTCCTACGAGCAGTACTTC
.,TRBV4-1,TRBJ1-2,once,CASSQETDNYGYTF,TGCGCCAGCAGCCAAGAAACAGATAACTATGGCTACACCTTC
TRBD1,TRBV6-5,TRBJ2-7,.,CASTRTGSHEQYF,TGTGCCAGCACCCGGACAGGGTCCCACGAGCAGTACTTC
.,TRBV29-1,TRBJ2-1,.,CSVEGRRYEQFF,TGCAGCGTTGAGGGCCGAAGGTATGAGCAGTTCTTC
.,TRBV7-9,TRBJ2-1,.,CASRFSGGGNEQFF,TGTGCCAGCAGGTTTAGCGGAGGGGGGAATGAGCAGTTCTTC
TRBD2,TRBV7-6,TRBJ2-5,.,CASSFTAGVRETQYF,TGTGCCAGCAGCTTTACCGCGGGAGTCCGAGAGACCCAGTACTTC
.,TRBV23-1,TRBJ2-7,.,CASSQSLPRRVSDEQYF,TGCGCCAGCAGTCAATCCTTACCCAGGAGGGTTTCAGACGAGCAGTACTTC
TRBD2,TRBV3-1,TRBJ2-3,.,CASSFGTSARPEDTQYF,TGTGCCAGCAGCTTCGGGACTAGCGCCCGGCCTGAAGATACGCAGTATTTT
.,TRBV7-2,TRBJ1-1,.,CASSFSRLERTEAFF,TGTGCCAGCAGCTTCTCCAGACTTGAACGAACTGAAGCTTTCTTT
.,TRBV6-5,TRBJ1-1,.,CASSYSPGHTEAFF,TGTGCCAGCAGTTACTCGCCCGGCCACACTGAAGCTTTCTTT
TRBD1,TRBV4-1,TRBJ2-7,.,CASSQADRGWDEQYF,TGCGCCAGCAGCCAAGCAGACAGGGGCTGGGACGAGCAGTACTTC
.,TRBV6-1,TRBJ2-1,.,CASRVGNSYNEQFF,TGTGCCAGCAGAGTGGGGAACTCCTACAATGAGCAGTTCTTC
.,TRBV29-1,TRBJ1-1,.,CSVFNTEAFF,TGCAGCGTTTTCAACACTGAAGCTTTCTTT
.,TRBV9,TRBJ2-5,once,CASSVDPGLRGQETQYF,TGTGCCAGCAGCGTAGACCCGGGACTCCGGGGGCAAGAGACCCAGTACTTC
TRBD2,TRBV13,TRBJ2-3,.,CASSSIEAGGPDTQYF,TGTGCCAGCAGCTCCATTGAAGCGGGAGGGCCGGATACGCAGTATTTT
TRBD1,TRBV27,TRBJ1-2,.,CASSFIGQGRVYTF,TGTGCCAGCAGTTTCATTGGACAGGGCCGGGTCTACACCTTC
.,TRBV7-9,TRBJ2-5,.,CASSFRETQETQYF,TGTGCCAGCAGCTTTAGGGAGACACAAGAGACCCAGTACTTC
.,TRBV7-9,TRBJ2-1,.,CASSFVWGGGNEQFF,TGTGCCAGCAGCTTCGTTTGGGGAGGTGGTAATGAGCAGTTCTTC
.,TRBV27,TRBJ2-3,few,CASSLEGASTDTQYF,TGTGCCAGCAGTTTGGAGGGGGCTAGCACAGATACGCAGTATTTT
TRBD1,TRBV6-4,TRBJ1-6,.,CASSAGQGSYNSPLHF,TGTGCCAGCAGTGCGGGACAGGGGAGCTATAATTCACCCCTCCACTTT
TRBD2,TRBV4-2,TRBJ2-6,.,CASSQDGEGYSGANVLTF,TGTGCCAGCAGCCAAGACGGGGAGGGTTACTCTGGGGCCAACGTCCTGACTTTC
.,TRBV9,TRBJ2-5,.,CASSVAEPRETQYF,TGTGCCAGCAGCGTAGCTGAGCCTCGAGAGACCCAGTACTTC
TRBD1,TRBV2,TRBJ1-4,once,CASSRRDRGFANEKLFF,TGTGCCAGCAGCCGCCGGGACAGGGGGTTTGCTAATGAAAAACTGTTTTTT
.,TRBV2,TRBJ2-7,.,CASILFRDTSYEQYF,TGTGCCAGCATTCTATTCCGGGACACCTCCTACGAGCAGTACTTC
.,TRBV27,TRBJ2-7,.,CASSLGFAYEQYF,TGTGCCAGCAGTCTAGGGTTTGCCTACGAGCAGTACTTC
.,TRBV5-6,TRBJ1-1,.,CASSLGGPSGAFF,TGTGCCAGCAGCTTGGGGGGTCCTTCGGGAGCTTTCTTT
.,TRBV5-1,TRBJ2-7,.,CASSLAALTYEQYF,TGCGCCAGCAGCTTGGCGGCACTGACCTACGAGCAGTACTTC
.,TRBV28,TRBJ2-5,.,CASSPQTGRQETQYF,TGTGCCAGCAGTCCCCAGACAGGGAGGCAAGAGACCCAGTACTTC
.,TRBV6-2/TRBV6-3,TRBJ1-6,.,CASSYEGAGLNSPLHF,TGTGCCAGCAGTTACGAGGGCGCGGGTCTCAATTCACCCCTCCACTTT
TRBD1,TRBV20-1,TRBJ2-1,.,CSARGTVDEQFF,TGCAGTGCTCGAGGGACAGTCGATGAGCAGTTCTTC
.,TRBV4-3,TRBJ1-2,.,CASSPSQTPTNYGYTF,TGCGCCAGCAGCCCAAGTCAGACACCTACTAACTATGGCTACACCTTC
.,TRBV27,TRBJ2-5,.,CASSPPRRETQYF,TGTGCCAGCAGTCCACCAAGAAGGGAGACCCAGTACTTC